The clone carrying this T cell receptor (beta chain) showed up just a few times. The antigen is undetermined. The CDR3 has 15 residues. The V and J ends lost 4 bases and 1 base, in that order; junction bases with no gene match: 5. The sample is drawn from a study of identical twins. Study observations and caveats: Cord blood beta clonotypes present at high abundance carried fewer insertions; no such pattern appeared in memory repertoires. Invariant T cells like MAIT and iNKT could partly confound the zero-insertion analyses. The study found that models underestimated out-of-frame TCR alpha sharing in monozygotic twins.

TCRdb processed the 5' RACE reads anew with MiXCR; each CDR3 protein has one entry. The sample shows about 530,000 distinct CDR3 sequences, 20% to 25% of them seen only once. The same data also contributed to another study, on yellow fever vaccine responses in identical twins.

The genes are TRBV12-3 or TRBV12-4 and TRBJ2-7; TRBD1 matches 9 bases. The source material was CD4+ T cells sorted from blood. The TCR was taken from a woman between 18 and 29 years old in good health. The CDR3 sequence: CASSSGQGGSYEQYF. The CDR3 DNA reads as TGTGCCAGCAGTTCGGGACAGGGAGGATCCTACGAGCAGTACTTC.